These 5 T cell receptor beta chains were sequenced from one sample in a study of glioma-infiltrating T cells after dendritic cell vaccination. Here immunoSEQ multiplex PCR was the method, and the copy in TCRdb shows in-frame clones only, minus some. The top ten clones hold around a sixth of a sample with roughly 90,000 clones, approximately 84% of them seen once. The sequenced sample was blood, obtained before dendritic cell vaccination. The receptors shown here come from a human donor with glioblastoma.

This chain uses TRBV6-6 with TRBJ1-1; weak D call: TRBD1 (6 bases). The CDR3 totals 14 residues. Germline V gene sequence: CDR1 MNHNY, CDR2 SVGAGI (reference sequence). The germline V and J ends were trimmed by 0 bases and 8 bases, with 13 bases remaining between them. The CDR3 DNA sequence: TGTGCCAGCAGTTACTCGAGTGAGGGGACAGAAGCTTTCTTT. Protein: CASSYSSEGTEAFF.

V and J are TRBV25-1 and TRBJ2-7, with a weak D call TRBD2 (6 bases). From germline, CDR1 is MGHDK and CDR2 SYGVNS. The CDR3 length is 13 residues. V lost 6 bases and J 3 bases, leaving 12 bases between the germline ends. For the CDR3, the DNA is TGTGCCAGCAGGGGGGACTCCAGCTACGAGCAGTACTTC. This translates into CASRGDSSYEQYF.

The chain couples TRBV5-6 to TRBJ2-5, with 14 bases that match TRBD2. Germline CDR1 reads SGHDT; CDR2 reads YYEEEE. Trimming removed 0 bases from V and 2 bases from J; junction bases left unmatched: 6. The CDR3 runs 18 residues. The CDR3, as DNA: TGTGCCAGCAGCTTGGTGGGACTAGCGGGGGACCCACAAGAGACCCAGTACTTC. Its translation is CASSLVGLAGDPQETQYF.

This chain links TRBV5-1 with TRBJ1-2; TRBD1 matches 7 bases. CDR3 length: 15 amino acids. V shed 4 bases, J shed 0 bases, and the junction held 6 bases outside the gene matches. Germline V gives CDR1 SGHRS, CDR2 YFSETQ. The DNA for the CDR3 is TGCGCCAGCAGCCATGGGGACAGCTCTAACTATGGCTACACCTTC. Translating gives CASSHGDSSNYGYTF.

V and J are TRBV6-5 and TRBJ1-2; TRBD1 might be the D (6 bases). Trimming removed 6 bases from V and 7 bases from J, with 21 bases in between. Germline CDR1 and CDR2: MNHEY and SVGAGI. This CDR3 is 15 amino acids long. CDR3 amino acids: CASRGAGVSLTGYTF. DNA of the CDR3: TGTGCCAGCAGGGGGGCAGGGGTTTCCCTAACTGGCTACACCTTC.